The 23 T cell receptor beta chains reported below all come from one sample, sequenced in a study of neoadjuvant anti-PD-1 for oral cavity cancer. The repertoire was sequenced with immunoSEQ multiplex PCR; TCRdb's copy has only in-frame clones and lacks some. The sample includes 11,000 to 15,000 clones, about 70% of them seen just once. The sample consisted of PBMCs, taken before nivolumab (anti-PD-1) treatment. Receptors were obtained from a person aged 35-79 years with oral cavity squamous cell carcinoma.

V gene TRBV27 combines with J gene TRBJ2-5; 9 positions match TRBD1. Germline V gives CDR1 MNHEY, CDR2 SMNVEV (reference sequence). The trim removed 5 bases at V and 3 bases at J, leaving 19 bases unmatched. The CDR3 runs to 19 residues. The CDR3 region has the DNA TGTGCCAGCAGTCCACGGGTGACAGGGGGACGTCTGAGAGAAGAGACCCAGTACTTC. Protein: CASSPRVTGGRLREETQYF.

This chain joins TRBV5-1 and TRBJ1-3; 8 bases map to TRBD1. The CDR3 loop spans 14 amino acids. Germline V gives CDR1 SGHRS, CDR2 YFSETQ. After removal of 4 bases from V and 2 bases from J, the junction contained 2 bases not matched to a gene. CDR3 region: CASSQTGAGNTIYF. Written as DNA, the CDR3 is TGCGCCAGCAGCCAGACAGGGGCTGGAAACACCATATATTTT. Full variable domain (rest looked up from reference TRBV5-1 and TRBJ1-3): KAGVTQTPRYLIKTRGQQVTLSCSPISGHRSVSWYQQTPGQGLQFLFEYFSETQRNKGNFPGRFSGRQFSNSRSEMNVSTLELGDSALYLCASSQTGAGNTIYFGEGSWLTVV.

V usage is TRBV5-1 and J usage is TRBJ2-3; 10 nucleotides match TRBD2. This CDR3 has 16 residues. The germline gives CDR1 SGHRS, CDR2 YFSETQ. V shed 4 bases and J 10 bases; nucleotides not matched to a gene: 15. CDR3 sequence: CASSPGASGGLLAQYF. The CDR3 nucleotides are TGCGCCAGCAGCCCGGGGGCTAGCGGGGGCCTGCTAGCGCAGTATTTT.

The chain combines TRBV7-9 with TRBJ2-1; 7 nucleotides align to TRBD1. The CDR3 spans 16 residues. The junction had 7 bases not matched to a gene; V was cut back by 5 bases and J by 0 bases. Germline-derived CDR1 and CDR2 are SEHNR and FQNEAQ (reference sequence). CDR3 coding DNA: TGTGCCAGCAGCACTAACCGGGACAGCTCCTACAATGAGCAGTTCTTC. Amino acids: CASSTNRDSSYNEQFF.

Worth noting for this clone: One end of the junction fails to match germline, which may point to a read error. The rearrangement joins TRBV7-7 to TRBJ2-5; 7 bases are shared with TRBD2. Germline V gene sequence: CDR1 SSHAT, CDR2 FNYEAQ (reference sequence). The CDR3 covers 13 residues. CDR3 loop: CASSLAGRETQYF. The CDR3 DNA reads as TGTGCTAGCAGCTTAGCGGGCAGGGAGACCCAGTACTTC.

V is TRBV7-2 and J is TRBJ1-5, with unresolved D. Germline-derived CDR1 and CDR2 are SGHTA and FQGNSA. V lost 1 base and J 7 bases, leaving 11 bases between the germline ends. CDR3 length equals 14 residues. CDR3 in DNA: TGTGCCAGCAGCTTAGGCAAAGGGCGACAGCCCCAGCATTTT. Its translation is CASSLGKGRQPQHF.

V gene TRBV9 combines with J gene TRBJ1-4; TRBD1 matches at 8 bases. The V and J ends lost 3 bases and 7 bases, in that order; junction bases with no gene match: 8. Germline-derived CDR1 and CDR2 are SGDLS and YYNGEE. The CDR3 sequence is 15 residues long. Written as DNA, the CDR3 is TGTGCCAGCAGCGGCCAGGGGGCCTGGGGTGAAAAACTGTTTTTT. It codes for CASSGQGAWGEKLFF.

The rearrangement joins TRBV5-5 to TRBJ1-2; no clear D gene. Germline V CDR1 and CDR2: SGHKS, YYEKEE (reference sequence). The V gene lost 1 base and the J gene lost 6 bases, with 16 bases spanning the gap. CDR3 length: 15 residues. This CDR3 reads CASSLRVGFGDGYTF. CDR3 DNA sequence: TGTGCCAGCAGCTTGCGTGTCGGGTTCGGAGATGGCTACACCTTC.

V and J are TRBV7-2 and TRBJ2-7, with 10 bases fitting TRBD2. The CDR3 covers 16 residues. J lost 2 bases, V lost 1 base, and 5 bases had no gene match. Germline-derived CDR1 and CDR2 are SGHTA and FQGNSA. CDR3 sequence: CASSLGASGRTYEQYF. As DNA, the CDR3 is TGTGCCAGCAGCTTAGGGGCTAGCGGGAGAACCTACGAGCAGTACTTC.

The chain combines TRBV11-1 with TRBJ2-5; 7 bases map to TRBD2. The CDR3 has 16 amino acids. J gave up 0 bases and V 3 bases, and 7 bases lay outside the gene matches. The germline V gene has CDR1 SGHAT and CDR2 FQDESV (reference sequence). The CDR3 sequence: CASSLGYGTNQETQYF. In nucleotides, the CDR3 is TGTGCCAGCAGCTTGGGGTACGGGACTAACCAAGAGACCCAGTACTTC. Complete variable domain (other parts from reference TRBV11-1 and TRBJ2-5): EAEVAQSPRYKITEKSQAVAFWCDPISGHATLYWYRQILGQGPELLVQFQDESVVDDSQLPKDRFSAERLKGVDSTLKIQPAELGDSAMYLCASSLGYGTNQETQYFGPGTRLLVL.

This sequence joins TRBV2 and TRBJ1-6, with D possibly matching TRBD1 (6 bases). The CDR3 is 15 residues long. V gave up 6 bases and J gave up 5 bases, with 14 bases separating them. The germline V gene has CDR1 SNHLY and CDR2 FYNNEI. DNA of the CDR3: TGTGCCAGCAGGATACAGGGAGGGAATAATTCACCCCTCCACTTT. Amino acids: CASRIQGGNNSPLHF.

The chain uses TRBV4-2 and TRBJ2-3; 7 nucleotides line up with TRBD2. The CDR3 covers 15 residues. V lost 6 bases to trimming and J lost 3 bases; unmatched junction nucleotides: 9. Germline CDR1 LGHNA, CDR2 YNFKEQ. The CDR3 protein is CASRGVREGTDTQYF. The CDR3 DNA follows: TGTGCCAGCAGGGGGGTGAGGGAGGGGACAGATACGCAGTATTTT.

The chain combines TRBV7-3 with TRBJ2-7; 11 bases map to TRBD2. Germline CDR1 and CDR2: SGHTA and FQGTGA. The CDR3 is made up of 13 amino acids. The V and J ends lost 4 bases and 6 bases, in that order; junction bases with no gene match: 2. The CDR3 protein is CASSYGTSGEQYF. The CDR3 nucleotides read TGTGCCAGCAGCTATGGGACTAGCGGCGAGCAGTACTTC.

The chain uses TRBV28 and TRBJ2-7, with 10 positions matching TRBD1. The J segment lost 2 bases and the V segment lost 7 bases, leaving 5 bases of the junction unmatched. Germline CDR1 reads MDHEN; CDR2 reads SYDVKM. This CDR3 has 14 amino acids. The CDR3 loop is CASTPGQGTYEQYF. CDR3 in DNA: TGTGCCAGCACCCCGGGACAGGGGACCTACGAGCAGTACTTC.

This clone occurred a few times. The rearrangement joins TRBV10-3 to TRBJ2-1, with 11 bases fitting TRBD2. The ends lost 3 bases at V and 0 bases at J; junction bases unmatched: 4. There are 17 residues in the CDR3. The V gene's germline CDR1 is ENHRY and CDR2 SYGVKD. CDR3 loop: CAISDRTSGLSYNEQFF. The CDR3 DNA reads TGTGCCATCAGTGATCGGACTAGCGGGCTCTCCTACAATGAGCAGTTCTTC.

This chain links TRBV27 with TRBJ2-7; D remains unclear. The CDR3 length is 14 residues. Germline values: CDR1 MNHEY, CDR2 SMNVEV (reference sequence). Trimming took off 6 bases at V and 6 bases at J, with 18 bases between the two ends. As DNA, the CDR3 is TGTGCCAGCAGCCCCTGGACGGCCCCCGCCGAGCAGTACTTC. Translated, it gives CASSPWTAPAEQYF.

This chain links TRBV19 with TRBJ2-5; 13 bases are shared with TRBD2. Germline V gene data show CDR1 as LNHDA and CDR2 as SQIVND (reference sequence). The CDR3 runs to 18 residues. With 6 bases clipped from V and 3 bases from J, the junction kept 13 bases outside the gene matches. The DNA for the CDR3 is TGTGCCAGTAGCTATACTAGCGGGAGGGCCGGTCTGGAAGAGACCCAGTACTTC. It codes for CASSYTSGRAGLEETQYF.

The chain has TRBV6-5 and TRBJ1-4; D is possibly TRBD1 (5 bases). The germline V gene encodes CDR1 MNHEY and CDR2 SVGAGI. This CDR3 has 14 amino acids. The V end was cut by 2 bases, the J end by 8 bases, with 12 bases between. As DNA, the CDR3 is TGTGCCAGCAGTTACATGCGGGACGAAGAAAAACTGTTTTTT. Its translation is CASSYMRDEEKLFF.

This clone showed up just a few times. The CDR3 coding sequence is TGTGCCACCAGCAGAGCCATCAGGGGATGGGGCAGCAATCAGCCCCAGCATTTT. Amino acids: CATSRAIRGWGSNQPQHF. This rearrangement joins TRBV15 to TRBJ1-5, with D tentatively TRBD1 (6 bases). The CDR3 has 18 residues. Trimming removed 1 base at V and 1 base at J, with 17 bases between. Germline V gives CDR1 LNHNV, CDR2 YYDKDF (reference sequence).

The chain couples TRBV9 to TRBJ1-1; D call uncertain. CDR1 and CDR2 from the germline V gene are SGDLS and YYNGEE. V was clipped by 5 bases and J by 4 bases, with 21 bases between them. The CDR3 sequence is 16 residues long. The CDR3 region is CASSKRGSQVSTEAFF. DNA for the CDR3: TGTGCCAGCAGTAAAAGAGGCTCCCAGGTGAGCACTGAAGCTTTCTTT.

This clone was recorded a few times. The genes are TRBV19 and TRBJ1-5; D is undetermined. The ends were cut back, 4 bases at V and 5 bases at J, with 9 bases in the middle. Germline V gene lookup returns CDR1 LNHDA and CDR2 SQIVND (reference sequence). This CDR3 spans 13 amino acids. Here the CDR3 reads CASSTQTYQPQHF. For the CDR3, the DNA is TGTGCCAGTAGTACTCAGACCTATCAGCCCCAGCATTTT.

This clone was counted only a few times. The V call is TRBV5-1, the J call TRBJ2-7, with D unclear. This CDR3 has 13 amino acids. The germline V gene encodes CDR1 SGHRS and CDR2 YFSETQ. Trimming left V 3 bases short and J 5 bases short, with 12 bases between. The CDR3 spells CASSSLGRHEQYF. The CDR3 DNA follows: TGCGCCAGCAGCTCCCTGGGTCGTCACGAGCAGTACTTC.

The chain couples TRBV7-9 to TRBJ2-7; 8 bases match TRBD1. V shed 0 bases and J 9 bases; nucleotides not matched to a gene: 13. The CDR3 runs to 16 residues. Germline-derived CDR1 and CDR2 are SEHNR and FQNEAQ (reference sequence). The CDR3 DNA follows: TGTGCCAGCAGCTTAGCGAGCGGACAGGGTATAGGGGGGCAGTACTTC. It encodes CASSLASGQGIGGQYF. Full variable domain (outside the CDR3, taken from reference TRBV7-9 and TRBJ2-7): DTGVSQNPRHKITKRGQNVTFRCDPISEHNRLYWYRQTLGQGPEFLTYFQNEAQLEKSRLLSDRFSAERPKGSFSTLEIQRTEQGDSAMYLCASSLASGQGIGGQYFGPGTRLTVT.